This paragraph covers one T cell receptor beta chain sequence. The sample originates from a study of technical replicates of blood from a few donors. Produced via immunoSEQ multiplex PCR; TCRdb's table is partial and in-frame only. The table lists tens of thousands of clones, 85% to 95% of them singletons. The CDR3 consists of 16 residues. Germline V CDR1 and CDR2: SGHRS, YFSETQ. The V end lost 7 bases, the J end lost 4 bases, and 18 bases lay between the germline ends. This chain uses TRBV5-1 with TRBJ2-6, with D perhaps matching TRBD2 (6 bases). Sequenced: PBMCs. The TCR sequence derives from a human donor in good health. Some clones in this sample may be carry-over from other donors' samples. CDR3 bases: TGCGCCAGCGCCAGGGACTCCTCTGGAGGGGCCAACGTCCTGACTTTC. Amino acid sequence: CASARDSSGGANVLTF.